This T cell receptor beta chain is from a study of cytomegalovirus exposure and HLA in healthy donors. As for the study in general: An earlier analysis found around 120 million unique TCR beta sequences from around 180 million T cells. Study-level results: Later genetic work tied a missense DCLRE1C variant to beta-chain V and J trimming.

60 Vbeta and 13 Jbeta primers were used in PCR. In the study's own analysis: It was a later analysis that counted about 80 million unique TCR beta chains, of which 9.5 million to 14 million were shared. Profiled with immunoSEQ multiplex PCR; TCRdb holds only in-frame clones, not every one. V and J calls and clone size come straight from that table; D and trimming were deduced from the DNA. The table records fewer than 100,000 clones, roughly 80% of them present only once. The V gene's germline CDR1 is MNHEY and CDR2 SVGAGI. The CDR3 runs to 14 residues. V trimming: 6 bases; J trimming: 4 bases; junction bases outside the gene matches: 5. Of note for this clone: Its antigen is unidentified.

The receptor was derived from a man between 35 and 55 years old in good health and CMV-seronegative. The chain carries TRBV6-5 and TRBJ2-2; 7 bases map to TRBD1. Sample: PBMCs. The DNA for the CDR3 is TGTGCCAGCAGCCGACCAGGGGGCACCGGGGAGCTGTTTTTT. Translating gives CASSRPGGTGELFF.